What follows describes a single T cell receptor beta chain. This specimen belongs to a study of T cell responses to AZD1222 COVID-19 vaccine. The V segment lost 0 bases and the J segment 2 bases; nucleotides outside the gene matches: 3. Germline values: CDR1 MNHNS, CDR2 SASEGT. The CDR3 has 16 residues. This table comes from immunoSEQ multiplex PCR, and its TCRdb copy is limited to in-frame clones, with some not included. This table has approximately 140,000 clones, roughly 94% appearing once. The receptor was derived from an adult in good health. J is TRBJ1-1 and V is TRBV6-1, with 10 bases aligning to TRBD1. The sequencing here drew on peripheral blood, taken on day 0 of AZD1222 vaccination. CDR3 bases: TGTGCCAGCAGTGAAGCGACAGGGGGCAAAAACACTGAAGCTTTCTTT. Protein product: CASSEATGGKNTEAFF.